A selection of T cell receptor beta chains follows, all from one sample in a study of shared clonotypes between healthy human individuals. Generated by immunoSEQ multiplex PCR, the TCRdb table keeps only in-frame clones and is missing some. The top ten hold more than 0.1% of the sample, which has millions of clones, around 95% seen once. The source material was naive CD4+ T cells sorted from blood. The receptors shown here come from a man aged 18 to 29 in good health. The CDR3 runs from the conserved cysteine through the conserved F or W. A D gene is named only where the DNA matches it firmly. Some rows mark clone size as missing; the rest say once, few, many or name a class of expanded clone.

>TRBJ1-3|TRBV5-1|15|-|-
CASSLETSSGNTIYF
TGCGCCAGCAGCTTGGAAACGAGCTCTGGAAACACCATATATTTT
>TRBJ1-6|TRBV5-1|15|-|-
CASSPDRNRNSPLHF
TGCGCCAGCAGCCCAGATAGGAACCGAAATTCACCCCTCCACTTT
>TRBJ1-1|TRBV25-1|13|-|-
CASSEYGQTEAFF
TGTGCCAGCAGTGAATATGGCCAGACTGAAGCTTTCTTT
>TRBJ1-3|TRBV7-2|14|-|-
CASSLAGVGGTIYF
TGTGCCAGCAGCTTAGCTGGGGTCGGCGGCACCATATATTTT
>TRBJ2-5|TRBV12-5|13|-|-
CASGLAGRETQYF
TGTGCTAGTGGTTTGGCAGGGCGGGAGACCCAGTACTTC
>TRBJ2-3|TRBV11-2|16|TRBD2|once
CASSLEVAGGTDTQYF
TGTGCCAGCAGCTTAGAGGTAGCGGGGGGCACAGATACGCAGTATTTT
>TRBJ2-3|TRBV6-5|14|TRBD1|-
CASRPGQVRDTQYF
TGTGCCAGCAGGCCCGGACAGGTTAGGGATACGCAGTATTTT
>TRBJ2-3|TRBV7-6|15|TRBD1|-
CASSRQGQGTDTQYF
TGTGCCAGCAGCCGACAAGGACAGGGCACAGATACGCAGTATTTT
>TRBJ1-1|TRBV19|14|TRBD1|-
CASREGQRNTEAFF
TGTGCCAGTAGAGAGGGACAGAGGAACACTGAAGCTTTCTTT
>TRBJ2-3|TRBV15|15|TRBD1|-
CATSRYGQGADTQYF
TGTGCCACCAGCAGATATGGACAGGGAGCAGATACGCAGTATTTT
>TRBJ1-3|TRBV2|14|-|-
CASKRTVSGNTIYF
TGTGCCAGCAAAAGGACAGTCTCTGGAAACACCATATATTTT
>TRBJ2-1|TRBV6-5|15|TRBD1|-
CASRVDRVVNNEQFF
TGTGCCAGCAGGGTGGACAGGGTCGTCAACAATGAGCAGTTCTTC
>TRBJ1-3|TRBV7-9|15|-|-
CASSLDGGPGNTIYF
TGTGCCAGCAGCTTAGATGGGGGGCCGGGAAACACCATATATTTT
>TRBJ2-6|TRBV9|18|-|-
CASSVGRQVTSGANVLTF
TGTGCCAGCAGCGTAGGTCGGCAGGTCACGTCAGGGGCCAACGTCCTGACTTTC
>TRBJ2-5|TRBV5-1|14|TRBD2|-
CASSVGTIQETQYF
TGCGCCAGCAGCGTAGGGACTATCCAAGAGACCCAGTACTTC
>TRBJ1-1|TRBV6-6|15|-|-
CASSYSTNSGTEAFF
TGTGCCAGCAGTTACTCGACGAACTCTGGCACTGAAGCTTTCTTT
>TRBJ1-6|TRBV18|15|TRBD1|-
CASSPLPGGQSPLHF
TGTGCCAGCTCACCACTTCCAGGGGGCCAATCACCCCTCCACTTT